This entry concerns a single TCR beta chain. TCRdb's copy holds only in-frame clones and misses some; the assay was immunoSEQ multiplex PCR. The table has about 80,000 clones, about 92% seen once; the top ten hold around 0.69%. This entry is derived from a study of graft-versus-host responses after intestinal transplantation. V lost 4 bases and J 4 bases, leaving 18 bases between the germline ends. In germline, CDR1 is MDHEN, CDR2 SYDVKM. The CDR3 has 16 amino acids. The sequencing used PBMCs, collected 98 days after intestinal transplantation. The chain combines TRBV28 with TRBJ2-3; D is unclear. This receptor was taken from a human patient who received an intestinal transplant, so some T cells may come from the graft donor. The CDR3 bases are TGTGCCAGCAGTTCGTCGACTCCAACGGGCCCAGATACGCAGTATTTT. Translating it yields CASSSSTPTGPDTQYF. The full variable domain, in which reference TRBV28 and TRBJ2-3 provide the parts outside the CDR3, is DVKVTQSSRYLVKRTGEKVFLECVQDMDHENMFWYRQDPGLGLRLIYFSYDVKMKEKGDIPEGYSVSREKKERFSLILESASTNQTSMYLCASSSSTPTGPDTQYFGPGTRLTVL.